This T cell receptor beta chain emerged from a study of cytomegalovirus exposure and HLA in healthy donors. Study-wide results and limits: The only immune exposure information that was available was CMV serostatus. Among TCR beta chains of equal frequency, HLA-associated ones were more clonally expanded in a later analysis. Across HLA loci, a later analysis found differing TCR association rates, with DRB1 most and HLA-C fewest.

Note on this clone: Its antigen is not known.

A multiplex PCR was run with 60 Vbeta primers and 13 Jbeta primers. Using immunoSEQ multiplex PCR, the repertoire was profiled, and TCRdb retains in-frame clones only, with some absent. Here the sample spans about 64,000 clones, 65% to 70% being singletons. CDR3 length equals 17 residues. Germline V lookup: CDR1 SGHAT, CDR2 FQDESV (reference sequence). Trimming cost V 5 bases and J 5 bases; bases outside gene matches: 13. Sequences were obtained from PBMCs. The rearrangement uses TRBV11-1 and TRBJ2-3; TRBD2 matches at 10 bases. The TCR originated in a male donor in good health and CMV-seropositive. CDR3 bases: TGTGCCAGCAGCCTTTTGAGGCTAGCGGGAGCGGTAGATACGCAGTATTTT. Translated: CASSLLRLAGAVDTQYF.